This T cell receptor (beta chain) appears in the sequencing data of a study of blood T cell repertoires in COVID-19 (TCRdb year 2020). With regard to the full study: Samples covering the acute and convalescent phases of COVID-19 were provided by collaborators in the United States, Italy and Spain. The repertoires were released in a freely available public database intended as a resource for research on the immune response to SARS-CoV-2. Nearly every sample came with metadata listing a de-identified subject ID, COVID-19 status, age in years and sex. HLA class I and class II types, where available, came from metadata supplied by the sample provider rather than from assay-based typing. The samples were drawn from two sources: the first 160 participants of the ongoing ImmuneRACE study, and 950 to 1,500 subjects contributed by 6 global collaborators. The dataset comprised deeply sampled blood TCRbeta repertoires from subjects exposed to, actively infected with, or recovered from COVID-19. The material from the prospective study consisted of cDNA or gDNA derived from T cells, B-cell-depleted T cells, or PBMCs. The study at large found these results: The quantity of clinical and demographic metadata differed by source and by participant and was supplied without curation.

CDR3 length: 13 amino acids, cysteine to phenylalanine. The CDR3 DNA has 39 bases and is translated from base 1. Trimming leaves V shorter by 3 bases and J shorter by 4 bases, with the junction holding 1 base beyond the gene matches. CDR1 is given as KGHSH and CDR2 as LQKENI, both from the germline V gene. TCRbeta CDR3 regions were amplified from genomic DNA by means of the immunoSEQ Assay, a bias-controlled multiplex PCR. In the authors' own workflow: The number of nucleated cells in each sample was estimated by amplification of reference gene primers within the assay. To quantify the absolute abundance of each unique TCRbeta CDR3 rearrangement, sequence reads were collapsed and filtered. For each sample, productive Simpson clonality was calculated by taking the square root of Simpson's diversity index across productive rearrangements. TCRdb mirrors the immuneACCESS table, restricted to in-frame sequences. Some clones are absent from its copies; in checked studies, under half trace to an unresolved V gene, and the reason for the others is unknown. V and J calls and clone size follow that table, whereas D and trimming were derived from the DNA. This sample has around 260,000 clones in its table, and about 85% of those were observed once. 4% of the sample lies in the top ten.

Samples from volunteer blood donors who had recovered from COVID-19 were contributed by a second Seattle source. Collaborating institutions collected whole blood in K2EDTA tubes following their own protocols. For TCRbeta analysis, collaborator samples were shipped as frozen whole blood, as isolated PBMCs, or as DNA extracted from either sample type. Worth noting for this clone: What antigen it recognizes has not been identified. Base qualities were left out, and no much larger clone turns up one base away. The sample holds other DNA sequences that translate to the same CDR3.

Material for sequencing was peripheral blood. The clonotype originates from a man between 60 and 70 years old who had recovered from COVID-19. The sequence links TRBV18 to TRBJ1-2; 8 central bases correspond to TRBD1. The DNA is as follows: TGTGCCAGCTCACCCGGGACAGGCTATGGCTACACCTTC. Its product reads: CASSPGTGYGYTF. With the rest looked up from the reference TRBV18 and TRBJ1-2 genes rather than sequenced, the full variable domain is NAGVMQNPRHLVRRRGQEARLRCSPMKGHSHVYWYRQLPEEGLKFMVYLQKENIIDESGMPKERFSAEFPKEGPSILRIQQVVRGDSAAYFCASSPGTGYGYTFGSGTRLTVV.